Below, one T cell receptor beta chain is given with its context. Its antigen remains unknown. The entry originates in a study of OX40 agonist ivuxolimab in advanced cancers. Study-wide results and limits: CD4+ and CD8+ blood T cells expanded clonally by week 6 at 0.1 to 3.0 mg/kg.

Germline lookup yields CDR1 SGHVS and CDR2 FQNEAQ. CDR3 length: 14 residues. The V end was cut by 4 bases, the J end by 0 bases, with 9 bases between. The data were produced by immunoSEQ multiplex PCR, yet TCRdb's version contains in-frame clones alone and is incomplete. The data show tens of thousands of clones, roughly nine tenths seen once. The sequences come from CD4+ or CD8+ T cells sorted from blood, collected in a trial of the OX40 agonist ivuxolimab. The clonotype originates from an adult with an advanced solid tumor such as melanoma, head and neck, liver or kidney cancer. J is TRBJ1-2 and V is TRBV7-8, with D uncertain. The CDR3 loop reads CASSSSRANYGYTF. CDR3 sequence (DNA): TGTGCCAGCAGCTCTTCCAGAGCTAACTATGGCTACACCTTC.